This TCR beta chain was identified in a study of blood T cell repertoires in COVID-19. On the study more broadly: Acute and convalescent COVID-19 samples came from the United States, Italy and Spain. Nucleic acid was either cDNA or gDNA, and it came from T cells, B-cell-depleted T cells, or PBMCs.

Original data processing: Reference gene primer amplification yielded estimated nucleated cell counts. The repertoire was sequenced with immunoSEQ multiplex PCR; TCRdb's copy has only in-frame clones and lacks some. That table furnishes V, J and clone size, whereas the DNA furnished D and trimming. The sample comprises 130,000 to 150,000 clones, roughly 80% of which are singletons, and 8.6% rests with the top ten. This sequence was found in a man aged 45-65 years with active or convalescent COVID-19. The source material was peripheral blood.

CDR3 coding DNA: TGTGCCAGCAGTAACCCCGCTAGAGGAGATACGCAGTATTTT. Residues: CASSNPARGDTQYF. The chain carries TRBV6-5 and TRBJ2-3; D is uncertain. From germline, CDR1 is MNHEY and CDR2 SVGAGI. V lost 5 bases and J 5 bases, leaving 14 bases between the germline ends. The CDR3 contains 14 residues.